The clone carrying this TCR beta chain was seen many times. The antigen is unknown. This specimen comes from a study of early T cells in non-severe SARS-CoV-2 infection. Study as a whole: RNA in bulk from unsorted whole blood was sequenced, and chains were unpaired. Study conclusions and caveats: Anti-spike CD8 specificities were favored by VDJdb matching, whose results missed private and CD4 specificities.

Individual cDNA molecules carried attached unique molecular identifiers. TCRdb ran MiXCR on the 5' RACE reads and lists one entry per CDR3 protein. Of tens of thousands of distinct CDR3 sequences in the sample, about a tenth were seen once. The junction had 9 bases not matched to a gene; V was cut back by 1 base and J by 5 bases. The CDR3 has 17 residues. CDR1 and CDR2 (germline): LGHNA, YSLEER. The TCR comes from an adult who was a healthcare worker with PCR-confirmed SARS-CoV-2 infection or an uninfected control (not recorded which). The sample was whole blood. This rearrangement joins TRBV4-3 to TRBJ2-3; 10 bases line up with TRBD2. CDR3 sequence: CASSQAKREGPGDTQYF. The DNA for the CDR3 is TGCGCCAGCAGCCAAGCCAAGCGGGAGGGCCCGGGAGATACGCAGTATTTT.